These 14 T cell receptor beta chains were sequenced from one sample in a study of blood T cell repertoires in COVID-19. Generated by immunoSEQ multiplex PCR, the TCRdb table keeps only in-frame clones and is missing some. The sample lists 300,000 to 400,000 clones, around 89% seen once, with 0.95% to 1% in the top ten. Sequenced input: PBMCs or T cells enriched from blood (not recorded which). These TCRs come from a woman aged 25 to 39 with acute COVID-19.

CDR3 region: CATSDGRGDQPQHF. The DNA for the CDR3 is TGTGCCACCAGTGATGGCAGGGGGGATCAGCCCCAGCATTTT. This chain connects TRBV24-1 to TRBJ1-5; the match to TRBD1 covers 7 bases. V was pared by 3 bases and J by 5 bases, with 3 bases of the junction left unmatched. Germline assignment: CDR1 KGHDR and CDR2 SFDVKD. CDR3 length: 14 amino acids.

This clone was detected only once. Different DNA sequences within this sample yield the same CDR3. V usage is TRBV27 and J usage is TRBJ1-1; D might be TRBD1 (6 bases). Trimming shortened V by 6 bases and J by 1 base, and 9 bases separated the two germline ends. This CDR3 spans 13 amino acids. Germline values: CDR1 MNHEY, CDR2 SMNVEV (reference sequence). The CDR3 region is CASRTGGNTEAFF. Written as DNA, the CDR3 is TGTGCCAGCAGGACAGGAGGGAACACTGAAGCTTTCTTT.

The V and J genes are TRBV7-8 and TRBJ1-4; no definite D call. There are 12 residues in the CDR3. V was trimmed by 3 bases and J by 6 bases, leaving 5 bases between them. Germline-derived CDR1 and CDR2 are SGHVS and FQNEAQ. DNA for the CDR3: TGTGCCAGCAGCTTGAGGGATGAAAAACTGTTTTTT. The encoded protein is CASSLRDEKLFF.

This chain connects TRBV5-1 to TRBJ1-2, with D perhaps matching TRBD1 (5 bases). Germline CDR1 reads SGHRS; CDR2 reads YFSETQ. The CDR3 consists of 17 residues. Trimming took off 0 bases at V and 0 bases at J, with 15 bases between the two ends. Written as DNA, the CDR3 is TGCGCCAGCAGCTTGGAAAGGGGAGGGACGGCTAACTATGGCTACACCTTC. It encodes CASSLERGGTANYGYTF.

This rearrangement joins TRBV7-6 to TRBJ1-5; 7 positions match TRBD1. Trimming removed 4 bases from V and 1 base from J; junction bases left unmatched: 4. Germline CDR1 and CDR2: SGHVS and FNYEAQ. This CDR3 is 15 amino acids long. For the CDR3, the DNA is TGTGCCAGCAGCTCAAAACAGGGGAGCAATCAGCCCCAGCATTTT. Its protein product is CASSSKQGSNQPQHF.

The V gene is TRBV19, the J gene TRBJ2-3; tentative D call: TRBD1 (6 bases). Per germline, CDR1 LNHDA and CDR2 SQIVND (reference sequence). The CDR3 length is 16 residues. With 4 bases removed from V and 2 bases from J, the gap between germline ends came to 16 bases. Here the CDR3 reads CASSRGGDKITDTQYF. CDR3 DNA: TGTGCCAGTAGTAGGGGTGGGGACAAAATCACAGATACGCAGTATTTT.

The rearrangement uses TRBV7-2 and TRBJ2-7; 8 nucleotides agree with TRBD2. The CDR3 is 15 residues long. Germline loops: CDR1 SGHTA, CDR2 FQGNSA. The J segment lost 0 bases and the V segment lost 5 bases, leaving 6 bases of the junction unmatched. CDR3 residues: CASSKLAVSSYEQYF. The CDR3, as DNA: TGTGCCAGCAGCAAACTAGCGGTGAGCTCCTACGAGCAGTACTTC.

The chain recombines TRBV21-1 with TRBJ1-2. TRBV21-1 is reported as a pseudogene. This CDR3 is built from 13 residues. DNA for the CDR3: TGTGCCAGCAGCGCCCGGGGAAACTATGGCTACACCTTC. Its translation is CASSARGNYGYTF.

V and J are TRBV27 and TRBJ1-5; a weak D match, TRBD1 (6 bases). Germline V gives CDR1 MNHEY, CDR2 SMNVEV (reference sequence). Trimming stripped 5 bases from V and 0 bases from J, with 17 bases between. The CDR3 is made up of 17 amino acids. The CDR3, as DNA: TGTGCCAGCAGTCCCACCTCGGGGGGGCGTAGCAATCAGCCCCAGCATTTT. Amino acid sequence: CASSPTSGGRSNQPQHF.

The V call is TRBV19, the J call TRBJ2-1; TRBD2 matches 9 bases. Looked up from germline, CDR1 is LNHDA and CDR2 is SQIVND (reference sequence). Trimming at V came to 3 bases and at J to 3 bases, leaving 3 bases not matched to a gene. There are 15 residues in the CDR3. DNA for the CDR3: TGTGCCAGTAGTATGAGGCGGGGGGGCTACAATGAGCAGTTCTTC. Translated, it gives CASSMRRGGYNEQFF.

Remarks on this clone: Other nucleotide sequences in the sample specify the same CDR3. The CDR3 is CASGLGGTYNEQFF. DNA of the CDR3: TGTGCTAGTGGTTTGGGAGGGACCTACAATGAGCAGTTCTTC. The rearrangement links TRBV12-5 to TRBJ2-1; perhaps TRBD2 as D (5 bases). This CDR3 spans 14 amino acids. The V gene's germline CDR1 is LGHNT and CDR2 FRNRAP. Between the trimmed V and J ends, which lost 1 base and 2 bases, there was a span of 6 bases.

In DNA form, the CDR3 reads TGTGCCAGCAGCTACCGACAGGGGGCATTGGGCTACACCTTC. Residues: CASSYRQGALGYTF. The J gene is TRBJ1-2, the V gene TRBV3-1 (or the pseudogene TRBV3-2), with 10 bases that match TRBD1. The length of the CDR3 is 14 residues. Germline CDR1 is LGHDT and CDR2 is YNNKEL (reference sequence). The J segment lost 8 bases and the V segment lost 5 bases, leaving 8 bases of the junction unmatched.

The chain couples TRBV11-2 to TRBJ2-1, with 9 bases fitting TRBD2. Trimming took 0 bases from V and 1 from J; bases not matched to a gene: 4. The CDR3 sequence is 17 residues long. Germline-derived CDR1 and CDR2 are SGHAT and FQNNGV. The CDR3 protein is CASSLDPLAGSYNEQFF. In nucleotides, the CDR3 is TGTGCCAGCAGCTTAGATCCCCTAGCGGGGTCCTACAATGAGCAGTTCTTC.

V and J are TRBV5-4 and TRBJ1-3; 7 bases line up with TRBD1. Germline CDR1 is SGHNT and CDR2 is YYREEE (reference sequence). V dropped 1 base and J dropped 3; count of bases not matched to a gene: 1. This CDR3 has 14 residues. The CDR3 DNA sequence: TGTGCCAGCAGCTTGCAGGGGGTTGGAAACACCATATATTTT. Translated, it gives CASSLQGVGNTIYF.